This T cell receptor beta chain originates from a study of identical twins. Template switching, a step in the protocol, added a universal primer site, and cDNA carried unique molecular identifiers. MiXCR, applied by TCRdb to the 5' RACE reads, yields one record per CDR3 protein. The sample lists 350,000 to 600,000 distinct CDR3 sequences, around 14% occurring once. CDR1 is DFQATT and CDR2 is SNEGSKA in the germline V gene (reference sequence). The junction had 12 bases not matched to a gene; V was cut back by 6 bases and J by 11 bases. The CDR3 contains 13 residues. General study findings and limits: Twin pairs had excess sharing that was weaker in beta out-of-frame sequences. Zero-insertion findings could be partly confounded by invariant cells (MAIT and iNKT cells). Excess low generation probability was seen in twin-shared out-of-frame alpha sequences.

In this sample, this clonotype turned up a few times. Its target is unknown. These data also featured in a second study, about yellow fever vaccine responses in identical twins.

The TCR originated in a woman in her late teens or twenties in good health. The sample consisted of CD4+ T cells sorted from blood. V gene TRBV20-1 combines with J gene TRBJ2-4; 8 bases match TRBD1. CDR3 protein: CSALLTGESVQYF. The CDR3, as DNA: TGCAGTGCGTTATTGACAGGGGAATCAGTTCAGTACTTC.